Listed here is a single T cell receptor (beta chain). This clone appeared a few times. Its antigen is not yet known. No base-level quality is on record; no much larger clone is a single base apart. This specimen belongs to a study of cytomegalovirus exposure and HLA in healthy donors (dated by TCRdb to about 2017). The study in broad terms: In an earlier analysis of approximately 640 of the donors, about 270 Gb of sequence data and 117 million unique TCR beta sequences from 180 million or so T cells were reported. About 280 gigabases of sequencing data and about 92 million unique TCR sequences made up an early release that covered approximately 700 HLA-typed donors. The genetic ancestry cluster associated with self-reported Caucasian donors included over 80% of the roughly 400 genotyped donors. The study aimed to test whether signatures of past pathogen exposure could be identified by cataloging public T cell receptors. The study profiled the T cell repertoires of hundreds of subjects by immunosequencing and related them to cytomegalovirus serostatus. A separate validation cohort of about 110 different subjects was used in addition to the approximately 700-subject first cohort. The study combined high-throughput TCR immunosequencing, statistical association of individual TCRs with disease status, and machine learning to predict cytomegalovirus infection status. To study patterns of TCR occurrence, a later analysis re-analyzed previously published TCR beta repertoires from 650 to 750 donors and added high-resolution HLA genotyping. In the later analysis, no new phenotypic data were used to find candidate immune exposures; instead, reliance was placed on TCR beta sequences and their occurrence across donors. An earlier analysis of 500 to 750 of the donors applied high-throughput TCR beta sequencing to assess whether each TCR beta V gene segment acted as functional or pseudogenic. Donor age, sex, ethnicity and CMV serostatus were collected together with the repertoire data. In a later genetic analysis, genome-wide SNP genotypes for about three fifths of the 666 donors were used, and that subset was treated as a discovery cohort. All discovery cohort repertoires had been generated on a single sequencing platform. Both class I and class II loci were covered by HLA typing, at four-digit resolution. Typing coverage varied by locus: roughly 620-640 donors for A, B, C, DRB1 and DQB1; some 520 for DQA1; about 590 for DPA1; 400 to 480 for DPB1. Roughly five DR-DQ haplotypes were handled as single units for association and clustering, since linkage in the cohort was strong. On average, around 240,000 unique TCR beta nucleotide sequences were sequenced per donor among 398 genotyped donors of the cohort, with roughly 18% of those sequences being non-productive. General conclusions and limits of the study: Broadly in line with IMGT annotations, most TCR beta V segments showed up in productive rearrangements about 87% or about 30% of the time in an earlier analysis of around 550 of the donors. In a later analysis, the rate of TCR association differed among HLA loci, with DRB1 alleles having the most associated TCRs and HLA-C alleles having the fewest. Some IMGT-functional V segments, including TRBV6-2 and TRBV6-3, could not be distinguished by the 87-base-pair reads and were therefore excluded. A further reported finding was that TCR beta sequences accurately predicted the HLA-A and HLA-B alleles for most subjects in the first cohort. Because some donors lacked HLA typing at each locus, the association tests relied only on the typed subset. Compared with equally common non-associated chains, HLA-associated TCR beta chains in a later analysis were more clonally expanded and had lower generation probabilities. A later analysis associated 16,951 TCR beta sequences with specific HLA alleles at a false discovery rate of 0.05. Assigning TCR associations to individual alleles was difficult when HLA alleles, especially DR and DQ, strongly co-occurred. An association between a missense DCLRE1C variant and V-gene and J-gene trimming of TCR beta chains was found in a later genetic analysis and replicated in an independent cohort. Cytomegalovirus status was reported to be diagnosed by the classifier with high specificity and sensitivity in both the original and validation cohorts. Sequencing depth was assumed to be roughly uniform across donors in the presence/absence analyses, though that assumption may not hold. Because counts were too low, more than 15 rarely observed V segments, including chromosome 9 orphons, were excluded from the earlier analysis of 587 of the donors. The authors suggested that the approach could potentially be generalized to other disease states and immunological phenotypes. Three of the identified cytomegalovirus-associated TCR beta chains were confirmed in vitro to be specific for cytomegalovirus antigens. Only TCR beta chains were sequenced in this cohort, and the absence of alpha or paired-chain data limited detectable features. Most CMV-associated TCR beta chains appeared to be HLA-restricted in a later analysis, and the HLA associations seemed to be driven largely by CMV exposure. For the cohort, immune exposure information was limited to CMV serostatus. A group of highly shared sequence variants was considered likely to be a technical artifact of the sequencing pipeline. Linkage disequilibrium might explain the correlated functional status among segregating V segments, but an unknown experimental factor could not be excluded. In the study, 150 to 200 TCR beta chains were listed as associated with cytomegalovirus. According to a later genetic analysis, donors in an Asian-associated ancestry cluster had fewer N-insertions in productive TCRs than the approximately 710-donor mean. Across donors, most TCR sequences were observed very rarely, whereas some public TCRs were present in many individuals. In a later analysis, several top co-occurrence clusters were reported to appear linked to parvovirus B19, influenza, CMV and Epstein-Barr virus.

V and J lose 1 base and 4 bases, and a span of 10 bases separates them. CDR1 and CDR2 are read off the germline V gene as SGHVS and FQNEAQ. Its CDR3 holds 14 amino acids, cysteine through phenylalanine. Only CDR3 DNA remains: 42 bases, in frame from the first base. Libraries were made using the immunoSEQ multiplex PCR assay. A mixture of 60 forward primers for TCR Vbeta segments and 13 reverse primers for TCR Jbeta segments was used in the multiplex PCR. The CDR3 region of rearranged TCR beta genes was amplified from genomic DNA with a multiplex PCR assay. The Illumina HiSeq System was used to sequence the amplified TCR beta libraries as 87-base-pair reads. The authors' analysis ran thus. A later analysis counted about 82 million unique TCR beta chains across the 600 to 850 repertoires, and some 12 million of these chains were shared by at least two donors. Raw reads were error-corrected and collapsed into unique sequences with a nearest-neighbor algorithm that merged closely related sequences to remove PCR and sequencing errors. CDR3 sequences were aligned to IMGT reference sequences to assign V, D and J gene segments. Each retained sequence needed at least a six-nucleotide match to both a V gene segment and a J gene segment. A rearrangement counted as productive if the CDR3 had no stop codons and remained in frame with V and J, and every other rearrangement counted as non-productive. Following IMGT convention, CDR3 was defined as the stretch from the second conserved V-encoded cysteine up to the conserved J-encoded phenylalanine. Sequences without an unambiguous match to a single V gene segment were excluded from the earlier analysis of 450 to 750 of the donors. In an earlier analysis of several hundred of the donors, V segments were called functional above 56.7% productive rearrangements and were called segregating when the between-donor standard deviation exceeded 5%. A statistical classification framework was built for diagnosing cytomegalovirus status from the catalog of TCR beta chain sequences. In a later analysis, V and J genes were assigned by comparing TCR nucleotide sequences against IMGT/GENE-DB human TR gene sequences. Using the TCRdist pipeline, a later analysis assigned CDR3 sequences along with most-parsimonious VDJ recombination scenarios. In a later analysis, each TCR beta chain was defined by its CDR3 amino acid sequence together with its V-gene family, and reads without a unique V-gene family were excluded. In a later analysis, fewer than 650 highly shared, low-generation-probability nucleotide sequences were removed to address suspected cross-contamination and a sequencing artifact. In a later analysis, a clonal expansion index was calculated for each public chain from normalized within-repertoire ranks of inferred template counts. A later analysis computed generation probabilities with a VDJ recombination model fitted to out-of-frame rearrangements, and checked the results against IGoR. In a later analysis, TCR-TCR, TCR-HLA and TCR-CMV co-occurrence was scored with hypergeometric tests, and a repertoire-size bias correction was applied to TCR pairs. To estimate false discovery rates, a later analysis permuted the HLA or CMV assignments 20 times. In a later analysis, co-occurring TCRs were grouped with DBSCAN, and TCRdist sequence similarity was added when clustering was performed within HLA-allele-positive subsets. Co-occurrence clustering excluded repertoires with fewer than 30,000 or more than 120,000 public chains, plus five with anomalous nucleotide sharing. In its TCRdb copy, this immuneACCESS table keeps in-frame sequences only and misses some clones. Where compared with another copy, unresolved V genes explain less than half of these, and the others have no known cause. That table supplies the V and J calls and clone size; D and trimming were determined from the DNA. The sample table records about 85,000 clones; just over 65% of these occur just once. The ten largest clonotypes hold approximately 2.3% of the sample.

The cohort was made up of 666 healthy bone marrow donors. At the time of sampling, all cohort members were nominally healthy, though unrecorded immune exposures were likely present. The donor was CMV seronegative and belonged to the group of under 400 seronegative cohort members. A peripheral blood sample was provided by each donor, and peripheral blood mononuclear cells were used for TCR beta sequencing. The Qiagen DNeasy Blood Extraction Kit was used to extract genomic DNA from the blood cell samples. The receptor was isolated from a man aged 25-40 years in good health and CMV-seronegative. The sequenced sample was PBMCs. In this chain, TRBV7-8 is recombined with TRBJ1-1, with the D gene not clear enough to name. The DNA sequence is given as TGTGCCAGCAGCTTAGATGCTCGGGGCACTGAAGCTTTCTTT. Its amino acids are CASSLDARGTEAFF.